The 5 T cell receptor beta chains reported below all come from one sample, sequenced in a study of cytomegalovirus exposure and HLA in healthy donors. The PCR ran on 60 Vbeta and 13 Jbeta primers. Only in-frame clones appear in the TCRdb table, and some are missing; sequencing was by immunoSEQ multiplex PCR. There are some 190,000 clones in the sample; 80% to 85% occur only once, and approximately 1% lies in the top ten. The sequenced sample was PBMCs. Source of these receptors: a woman in her 40s in good health and CMV-seronegative.

The chain uses TRBV27 and TRBJ2-7, with 11 bases fitting TRBD1. There are 13 residues in the CDR3. Germline V gene data show CDR1 as MNHEY and CDR2 as SMNVEV (reference sequence). The trim removed 8 bases at V and 6 bases at J, leaving 6 bases unmatched. The CDR3 DNA reads TGTGCCAGCGGGGACAGGGGGACAGGCGAGCAGTACGTC. The encoded protein is CASGDRGTGEQYV.

The rearrangement uses TRBV6-1 and TRBJ2-2; 7 nucleotides line up with TRBD2. Trimming removed 6 bases from V and 7 bases from J; junction bases left unmatched: 8. This CDR3 has 14 residues. Germline V gene sequence: CDR1 MNHNS, CDR2 SASEGT. This chain's CDR3 is CASRRTRSIGELFF. The CDR3 DNA sequence: TGTGCCAGCAGAAGGACTAGGTCAATCGGGGAGCTGTTTTTT.

The rearrangement joins TRBV6-6 to TRBJ1-5; TRBD1 agrees at 7 bases. The V segment lost 2 bases and the J segment 4 bases; nucleotides outside the gene matches: 2. This CDR3 spans 14 amino acids. Germline V CDR1 and CDR2: MNHNY, SVGAGI (reference sequence). As DNA, the CDR3 is TGTGCCAGCAGTTACCGGACAGGAAATCAGCCCCAGCATTTT. Translation gives CASSYRTGNQPQHF.

V gene TRBV19 combines with J gene TRBJ1-5, with a tentative D call TRBD1 (5 bases). There are 14 residues in the CDR3. The germline CDR1 and CDR2 sequences are LNHDA and SQIVND (reference sequence). V dropped 7 bases and J dropped 0 bases, with 10 bases sitting between them. The CDR3 protein is CASTPTGSNQPQHF. CDR3 in DNA: TGTGCCAGTACCCCAACAGGTAGCAATCAGCCCCAGCATTTT.

J is TRBJ1-2 and V is TRBV28; 8 bases match TRBD1. CDR1 and CDR2 from the germline V gene are MDHEN and SYDVKM. The CDR3 is 15 amino acids. The J segment lost 5 bases and the V segment lost 5 bases, leaving 10 bases of the junction unmatched. The chain's CDR3 is CASSPGLDRGYGYTF. The CDR3 nucleotides read TGTGCCAGCAGTCCCGGTCTTGACAGGGGTTATGGCTACACCTTC.